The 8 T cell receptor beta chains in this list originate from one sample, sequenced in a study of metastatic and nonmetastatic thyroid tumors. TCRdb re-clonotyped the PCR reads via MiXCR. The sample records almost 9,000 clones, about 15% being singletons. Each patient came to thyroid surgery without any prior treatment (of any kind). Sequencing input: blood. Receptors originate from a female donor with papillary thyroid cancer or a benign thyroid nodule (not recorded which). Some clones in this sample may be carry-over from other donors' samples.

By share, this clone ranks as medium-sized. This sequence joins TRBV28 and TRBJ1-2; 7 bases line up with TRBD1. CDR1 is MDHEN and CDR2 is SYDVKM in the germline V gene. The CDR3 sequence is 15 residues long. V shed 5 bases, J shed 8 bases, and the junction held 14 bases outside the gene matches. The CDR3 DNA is TGTGCCAGCAGTGTCCTAGACAGGGTAGGAGTCGGCTACACCTTC. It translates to CASSVLDRVGVGYTF.

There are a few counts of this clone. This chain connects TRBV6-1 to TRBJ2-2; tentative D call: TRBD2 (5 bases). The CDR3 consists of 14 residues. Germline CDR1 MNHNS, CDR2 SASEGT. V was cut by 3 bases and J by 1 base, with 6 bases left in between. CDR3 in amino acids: CASSDEGNTGELFF. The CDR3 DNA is TGTGCCAGCAGTGACGAGGGGAACACCGGGGAGCTGTTTTTT.

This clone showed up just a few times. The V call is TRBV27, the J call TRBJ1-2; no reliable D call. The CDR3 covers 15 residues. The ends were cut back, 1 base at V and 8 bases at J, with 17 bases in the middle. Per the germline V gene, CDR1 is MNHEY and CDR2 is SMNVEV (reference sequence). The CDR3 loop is CASSLFTDGRLGYTF. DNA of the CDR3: TGTGCCAGCAGTTTATTTACAGACGGGAGATTAGGCTACACCTTC.

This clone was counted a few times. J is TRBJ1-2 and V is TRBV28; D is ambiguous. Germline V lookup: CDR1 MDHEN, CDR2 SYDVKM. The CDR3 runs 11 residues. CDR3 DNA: TGTGACAGAGCGGGGAACTATGGCTACACCTTC. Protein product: CDRAGNYGYTF.

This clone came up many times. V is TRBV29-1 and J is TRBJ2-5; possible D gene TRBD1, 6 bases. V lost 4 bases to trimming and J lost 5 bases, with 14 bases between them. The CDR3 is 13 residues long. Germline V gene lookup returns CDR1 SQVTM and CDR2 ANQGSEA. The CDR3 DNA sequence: TGCAGCGTTGTAAGGGGGAGTCAGGAGACCCAGTACTTC. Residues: CSVVRGSQETQYF.

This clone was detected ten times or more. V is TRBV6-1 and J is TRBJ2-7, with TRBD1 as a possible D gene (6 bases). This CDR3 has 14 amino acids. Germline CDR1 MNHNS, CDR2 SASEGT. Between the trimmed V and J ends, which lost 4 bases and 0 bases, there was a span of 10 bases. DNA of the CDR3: TGTGCCAGCAGTGCGGACAGAAACTCCTACGAGCAGTACTTC. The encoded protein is CASSADRNSYEQYF.

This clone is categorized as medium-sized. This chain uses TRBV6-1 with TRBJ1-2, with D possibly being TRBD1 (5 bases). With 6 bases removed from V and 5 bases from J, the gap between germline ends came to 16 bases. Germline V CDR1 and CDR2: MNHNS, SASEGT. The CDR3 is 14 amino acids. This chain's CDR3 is CASRGPGKGYGYTF. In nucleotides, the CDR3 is TGTGCCAGCAGGGGACCGGGGAAGGGGTATGGCTACACCTTC.

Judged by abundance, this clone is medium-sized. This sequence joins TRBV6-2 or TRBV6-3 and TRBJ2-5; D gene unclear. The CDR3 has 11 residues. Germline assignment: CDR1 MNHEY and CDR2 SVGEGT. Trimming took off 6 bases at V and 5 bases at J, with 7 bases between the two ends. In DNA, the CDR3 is TGTGCCAGCAGAGCTTGGGAGACCCAGTACTTC. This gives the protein CASRAWETQYF.